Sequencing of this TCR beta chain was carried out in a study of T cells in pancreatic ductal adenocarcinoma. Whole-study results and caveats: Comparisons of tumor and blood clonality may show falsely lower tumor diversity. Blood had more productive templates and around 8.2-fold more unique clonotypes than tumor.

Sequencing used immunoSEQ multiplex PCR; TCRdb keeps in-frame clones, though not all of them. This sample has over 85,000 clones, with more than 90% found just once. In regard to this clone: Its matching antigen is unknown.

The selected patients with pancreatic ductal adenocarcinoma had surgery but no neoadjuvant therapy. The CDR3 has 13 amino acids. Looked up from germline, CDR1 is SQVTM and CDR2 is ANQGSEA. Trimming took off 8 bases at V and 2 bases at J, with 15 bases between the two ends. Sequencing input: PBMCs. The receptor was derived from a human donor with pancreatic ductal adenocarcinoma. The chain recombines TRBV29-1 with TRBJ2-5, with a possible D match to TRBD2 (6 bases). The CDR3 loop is CSKATGEQETQYF. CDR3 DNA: TGCAGCAAAGCCACGGGAGAGCAAGAGACCCAGTACTTC.